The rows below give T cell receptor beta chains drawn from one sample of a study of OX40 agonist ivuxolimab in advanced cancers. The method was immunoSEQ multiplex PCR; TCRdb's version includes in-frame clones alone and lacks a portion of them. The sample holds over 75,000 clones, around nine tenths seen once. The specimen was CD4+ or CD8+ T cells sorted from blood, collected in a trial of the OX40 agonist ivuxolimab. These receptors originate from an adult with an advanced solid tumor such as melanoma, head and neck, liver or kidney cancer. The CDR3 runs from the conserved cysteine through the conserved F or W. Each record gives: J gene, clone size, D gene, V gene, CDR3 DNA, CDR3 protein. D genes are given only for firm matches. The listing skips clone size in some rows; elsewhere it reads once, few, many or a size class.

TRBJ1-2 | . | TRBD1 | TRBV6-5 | TGTGCCACCAGGACAGGGTATGGCTACACCTTC | CATRTGYGYTF
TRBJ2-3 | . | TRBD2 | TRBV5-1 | TGCGCCAGCGCAATATCTGGCGGGAGGACTCGAACAGATACGCAGTATTTT | CASAISGGRTRTDTQYF
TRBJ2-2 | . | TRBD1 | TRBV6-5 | TGTGCCACTACTAGACAGGGAAGCGGGGAGCTGTTTTTT | CATTRQGSGELFF
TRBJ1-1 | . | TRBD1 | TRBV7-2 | TGTGCCAGCAGTTTGCGACAGGGGAACACTGAAGCTTTCTTT | CASSLRQGNTEAFF
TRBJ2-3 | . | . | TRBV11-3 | TGTGCCAGCAGCCCCGCCGCCTCGGCAGATACGCAGTATTTT | CASSPAASADTQYF
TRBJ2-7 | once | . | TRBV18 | TGTGCCAGCTCACCAGGGACTGCCTCCTACGAGCAGTACTTC | CASSPGTASYEQYF
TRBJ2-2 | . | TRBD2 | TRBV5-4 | TGTGCCAGCAGCTCGGGAGGTGGGGGGGTTGGCCCCGGGGAGCTGTTTTTT | CASSSGGGGVGPGELFF
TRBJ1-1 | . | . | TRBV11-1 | TGTGCCAGCAGCCGCCGGCGGTCCACTGAAGCTTTCTTT | CASSRRRSTEAFF
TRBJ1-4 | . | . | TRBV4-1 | TGCGCCAGCAGCCAAGATTGGGGAGGAGATACAACTAATGAAAAACTGTTTTTT | CASSQDWGGDTTNEKLFF
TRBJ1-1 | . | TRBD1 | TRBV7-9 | TGTGCCAGCAGCCGAGGGGCAGGGGGGATAGTGAACACTGAAGCTTTCTTT | CASSRGAGGIVNTEAFF
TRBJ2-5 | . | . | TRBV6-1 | TGTGCCAGCAGTGATGGGAGTTCCTCCCAAGAGACCCAGTACTTC | CASSDGSSSQETQYF
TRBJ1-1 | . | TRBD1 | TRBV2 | TGTGCCAGCAGTACGGACAGGGGCTACATGAACACTGAAGCTTTCTTT | CASSTDRGYMNTEAFF
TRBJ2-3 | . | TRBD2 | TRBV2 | TGTGCCAGCAGTGAAGGACTAGCGGGAGATACGCAGTATTTT | CASSEGLAGDTQYF
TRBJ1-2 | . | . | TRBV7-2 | TGTGCCAGCAGCCTCGGGGCGGGGGCCGGTGGCTACACCTTC | CASSLGAGAGGYTF
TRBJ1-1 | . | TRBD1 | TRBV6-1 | TGTGCCAGCAGGGACCGACAGGGGCGGGACACTGAAGCTTTCTTT | CASRDRQGRDTEAFF
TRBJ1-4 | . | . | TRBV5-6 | TGTGCCTCCCAATCGGGCGTCAAGGGGCGGGATGAAAAACTGTTTTTT | CASQSGVKGRDEKLFF
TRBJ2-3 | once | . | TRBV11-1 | TGTGCCAGCAGCTTAGGAGGAGATACGCAGTATTTT | CASSLGGDTQYF
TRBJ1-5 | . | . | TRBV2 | TGTGCCAGCAGTGATAGGAGGGGAATGGAGCCCCAGCATTTT | CASSDRRGMEPQHF
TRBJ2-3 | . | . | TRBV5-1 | TGCGCCAGCAGCGATACGAACACAGATACGCAGTATTTT | CASSDTNTDTQYF
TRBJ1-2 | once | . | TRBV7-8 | TGTGCCAGCAGCCAGGAGGGCTGGGGTGGCTACACCTTC | CASSQEGWGGYTF
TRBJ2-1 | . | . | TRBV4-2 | TGTGCCAGCAGCCAAAGACGGCAAAGCTCCTACAATGAGCAGTTCTTC | CASSQRRQSSYNEQFF
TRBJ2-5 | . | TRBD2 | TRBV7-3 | TGTGCCAGCAGTCCGAGTAGCGGGGGATTGGAGACCCAGTACTTC | CASSPSSGGLETQYF
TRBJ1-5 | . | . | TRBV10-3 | TGTGCCATCAAAAGGGAGGGATTGAATCAGCCCCAGCATTTT | CAIKREGLNQPQHF
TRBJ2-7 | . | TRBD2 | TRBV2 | TGTGCCAGCAGTGGACTAGCGGGGGCCCCAGGGGAGCAGTACTTC | CASSGLAGAPGEQYF
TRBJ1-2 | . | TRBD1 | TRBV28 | TGTGCCAGCGACAGGGGGCCAAACTATGGCTACACCTTC | CASDRGPNYGYTF
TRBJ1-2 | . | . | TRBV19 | TGTGCCAGTACCGACTGGGGGGTCGGTGGCTACACCTTC | CASTDWGVGGYTF
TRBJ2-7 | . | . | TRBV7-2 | TGTGCCAGCAGCTCCCCATTGGCGGCAACCTACGAGCAGTACTTC | CASSSPLAATYEQYF
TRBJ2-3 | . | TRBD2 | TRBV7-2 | TGTGCCAGCAGTGCGGGAGGCTACTTCAGCACAGATACGCAGTATTTT | CASSAGGYFSTDTQYF
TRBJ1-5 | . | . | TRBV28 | TGTGCCAGCAGATTGCTAGGGGGGAGCAATCAGCCCCAGCATTTT | CASRLLGGSNQPQHF
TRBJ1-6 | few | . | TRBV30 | TGTGCCTGGAGTCTAAGGGGCAATTCACCCCTCCACTTT | CAWSLRGNSPLHF
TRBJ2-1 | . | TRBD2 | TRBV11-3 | TGTGCCAGCAGCTTGGGGGGGTCCTACAATGAGCAGTTCTTC | CASSLGGSYNEQFF
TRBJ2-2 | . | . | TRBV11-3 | TGTGCCAGCAGCTTAGCCTCCCGGGGGGAGCTGTTTTTT | CASSLASRGELFF
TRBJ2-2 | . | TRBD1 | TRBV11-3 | TGTGCCAGCAGCCGAGCACAGGGGTCATACACCGGGGAGCTGTTTTTT | CASSRAQGSYTGELFF
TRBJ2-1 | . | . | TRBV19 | TGTGCCAGTAGTATTATCGGCCTAGGCAATGAGCAGTTCTTC | CASSIIGLGNEQFF
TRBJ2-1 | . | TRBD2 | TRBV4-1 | TGCGCCAGCAGCCAAACCCTAATCGGGACTAGCGGGCTCCGGGAGCAGTTCTTC | CASSQTLIGTSGLREQFF
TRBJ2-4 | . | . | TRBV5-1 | TGCGCCAGCAAGGTGGAGCTAGCCAAAAACATTCAGTACTTC | CASKVELAKNIQYF
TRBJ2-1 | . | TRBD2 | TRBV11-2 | TGTGCCAGCAGCACCGGGACTAGCGGGAGCAGCAAGTTCTTC | CASSTGTSGSSKFF
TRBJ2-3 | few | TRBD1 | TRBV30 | TGTGCCTGGAGTCGGGACAGGGGAGATACGCAGTATTTT | CAWSRDRGDTQYF
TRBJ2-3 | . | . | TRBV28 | TGTGCCAGCAGCCCAACAGGGAGGGGAACGCAGTATTTT | CASSPTGRGTQYF
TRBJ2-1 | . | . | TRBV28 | TGTGCCAGCAAAACGACCCAGGGGCTCTACAATGAGCAGTTCTTC | CASKTTQGLYNEQFF
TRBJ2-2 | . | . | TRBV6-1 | TGTGCCAGCACCTACGGGACTTACAACACCGGGGAGCTGTTTTTT | CASTYGTYNTGELFF
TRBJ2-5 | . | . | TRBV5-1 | TGCGCCAGCAGCTTGAGTGCAGGGGAATGGGAGACCCAGTACTTC | CASSLSAGEWETQYF
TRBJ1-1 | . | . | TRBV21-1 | TGTGCCAGCAGCTCAGGGCCGAACACTGAAGCTTTCTTT | CASSSGPNTEAFF
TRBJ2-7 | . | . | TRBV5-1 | TGCGCCAGCAGCTTGGACAACTCCTACGAGCAGTACTTC | CASSLDNSYEQYF
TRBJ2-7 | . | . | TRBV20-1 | TGCAGTGCTAGACCCAGGGACGAGCAGTACTTC | CSARPRDEQYF
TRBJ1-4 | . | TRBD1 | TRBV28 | TGTGCCAGCAGTTACGGGGACAGCCAAAGGGGGAAACTGTTTTTT | CASSYGDSQRGKLFF
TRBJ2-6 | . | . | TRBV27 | TGTGCCAGCAGTGCCGATGGGAACTCTGGGGCCAACGTCCTGACTTTC | CASSADGNSGANVLTF
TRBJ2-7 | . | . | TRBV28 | TGTGCCAGCACGATCGCGGGACCCTCCTACGAGCAGTACTTC | CASTIAGPSYEQYF
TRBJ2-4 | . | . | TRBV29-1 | TGCAGCGCTTATGGAGACGGAAAAAACATTCAGTACTTC | CSAYGDGKNIQYF
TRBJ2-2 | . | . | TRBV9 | TGTGCCAGCAGCGTAGGCTCCTTCGGAGCGATCGACACCGGGGAGCTGTTTTTT | CASSVGSFGAIDTGELFF
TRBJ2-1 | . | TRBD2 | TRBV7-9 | TGTGCCAGCAGAAGGACTAGCGGGGGGAACAATGAGCAGTTCTTC | CASRRTSGGNNEQFF
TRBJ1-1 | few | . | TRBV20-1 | TGCAGTGCCGTGAAGTACACTGAAGCTTTCTTT | CSAVKYTEAFF
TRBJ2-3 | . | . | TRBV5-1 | TGCGCCAGCAGCTTGGGATCTAACCCCACAGATACGCAGTATTTT | CASSLGSNPTDTQYF
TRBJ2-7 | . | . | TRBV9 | TGTGCCAGCAGCGCCCAAAGTCTAGGTTACGAGCAGTACTTC | CASSAQSLGYEQYF
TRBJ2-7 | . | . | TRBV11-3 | TGTGCCAGCAGCTTGAGAGGGGATAGCTCCTACGAGCAGTACTTC | CASSLRGDSSYEQYF
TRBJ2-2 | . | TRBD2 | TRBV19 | TGTGCCAGTAGTATAGGGCTAGCGGCGAACACCGGGGAGCTGTTTTTT | CASSIGLAANTGELFF
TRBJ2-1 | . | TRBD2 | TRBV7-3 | TGTGCCAGCAGCTTAAAAAGCGGGGGGGTCGATGAGCAGTTCTTC | CASSLKSGGVDEQFF
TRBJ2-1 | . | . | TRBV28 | TGTGCCAGCAGTTTACAGAGAGAGCAGTTCTTC | CASSLQREQFF
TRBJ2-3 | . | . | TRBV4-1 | TGCGCCAGCAGCCTTCGGACAGGAGCGGGTACAGATACGCAGTATTTT | CASSLRTGAGTDTQYF